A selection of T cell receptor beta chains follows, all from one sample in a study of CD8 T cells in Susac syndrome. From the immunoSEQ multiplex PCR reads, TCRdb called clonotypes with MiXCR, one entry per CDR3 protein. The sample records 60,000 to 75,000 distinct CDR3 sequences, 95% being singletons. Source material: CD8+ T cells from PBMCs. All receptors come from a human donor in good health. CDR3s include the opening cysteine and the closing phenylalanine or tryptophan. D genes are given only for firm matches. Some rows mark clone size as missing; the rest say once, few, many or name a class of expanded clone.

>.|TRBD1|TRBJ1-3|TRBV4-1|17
CASSQDLDREGGNTIYF
TGCGCCAGCAGCCAAGATTTGGACAGGGAGGGCGGAAACACCATATATTTT
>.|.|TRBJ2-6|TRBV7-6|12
CASSYGANVLTF
TGTGCCAGCAGCTATGGGGCCAACGTCCTGACTTTC
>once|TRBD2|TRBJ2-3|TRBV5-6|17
CASSLITSGEGTDTQYF
TGTGCCAGCAGCTTGATAACTAGCGGGGAGGGGACAGATACGCAGTATTTT
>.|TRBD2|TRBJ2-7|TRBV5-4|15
CASSLGAGATYEQYF
TGTGCCAGCAGCTTAGGAGCGGGGGCGACCTACGAGCAGTACTTC
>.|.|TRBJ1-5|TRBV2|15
CASSSVPRGNQPQHF
TGTGCCAGCAGTTCCGTCCCGAGGGGCAATCAGCCCCAGCATTTT
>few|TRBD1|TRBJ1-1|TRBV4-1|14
CASSQEGRGTEAFF
TGCGCCAGCAGCCAAGAGGGCAGGGGGACTGAAGCTTTCTTT
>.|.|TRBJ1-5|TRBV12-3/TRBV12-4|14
CASSPGPGLQPQHF
TGTGCCAGCAGCCCGGGGCCCGGGTTACAGCCCCAGCATTTT
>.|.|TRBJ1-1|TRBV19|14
CASSIGRGNTEAFF
TGTGCCAGTAGTATAGGGCGGGGGAACACTGAAGCTTTCTTT
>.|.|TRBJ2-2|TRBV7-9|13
CAGHRRDTGELFF
TGTGCCGGCCACAGGAGAGACACCGGGGAGCTGTTTTTT
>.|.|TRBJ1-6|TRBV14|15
CASSTGQTYNSPLHF
TGTGCCAGCAGCACCGGACAGACTTATAATTCACCCCTCCACTTT
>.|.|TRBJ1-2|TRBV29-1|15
CSASGRGLHNYGYTF
TGCAGCGCCTCGGGACGGGGGCTTCACAACTATGGCTACACCTTC
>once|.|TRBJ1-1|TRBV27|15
CASSTLQGGNTEAFF
TGTGCCAGCAGTACTCTACAGGGCGGAAACACTGAAGCTTTCTTT
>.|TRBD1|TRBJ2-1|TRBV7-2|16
CASSSRTGISYNEQFF
TGTGCCAGCAGCTCCAGGACAGGGATCTCCTACAATGAGCAGTTCTTC
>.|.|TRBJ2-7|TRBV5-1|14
CASSLEVDGYEQYF
TGCGCCAGCAGCTTGGAGGTGGACGGCTACGAGCAGTACTTC
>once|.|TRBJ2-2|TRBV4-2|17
CASSQDLRQGNTGELFF
TGTGCCAGCAGCCAAGATCTTCGGCAGGGCAACACCGGGGAGCTGTTTTTT
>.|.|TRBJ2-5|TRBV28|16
CASTLGPAGREETQYF
TGTGCCAGCACCCTGGGGCCCGCAGGCCGCGAAGAGACCCAGTACTTC
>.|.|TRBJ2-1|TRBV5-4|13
CASSLAEAGEQFF
TGTGCCAGCAGCTTGGCCGAAGCGGGTGAGCAGTTCTTC
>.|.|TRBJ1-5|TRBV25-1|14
CASSEWTDNQPQHF
TGTGCCAGCAGTGAATGGACAGACAATCAGCCCCAGCATTTT
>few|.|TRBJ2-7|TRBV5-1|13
CASSLGSSYEQYF
TGCGCCAGCAGCTTGGGGTCCTCCTACGAGCAGTACTTC
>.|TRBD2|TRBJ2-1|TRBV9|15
CASSVGLAGFNEQFF
TGTGCCAGCAGCGTAGGACTAGCGGGGTTCAATGAGCAGTTCTTC
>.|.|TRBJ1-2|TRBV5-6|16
CASSLNGPGANYGYTF
TGTGCCAGCAGCTTAAACGGACCAGGGGCTAACTATGGCTACACCTTC
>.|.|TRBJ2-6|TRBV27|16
CASSTGRGSGANVLTF
TGTGCCAGCAGTACAGGGAGGGGCTCTGGGGCCAACGTCCTGACTTTC
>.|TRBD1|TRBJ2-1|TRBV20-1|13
CSAADRRLNEQFF
TGCAGTGCAGCGGACAGGAGGCTCAATGAGCAGTTCTTC
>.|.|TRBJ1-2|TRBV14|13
CASSILGSHGYTF
.
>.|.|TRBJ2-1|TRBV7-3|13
CASSLDRYNEQFF
TGTGCCAGCAGCTTAGACAGGTACAATGAGCAGTTCTTC
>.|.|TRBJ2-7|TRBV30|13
CASTDRSSYEQYF
TGTGCCTCCACTGACAGGAGCTCCTACGAGCAGTACTTC
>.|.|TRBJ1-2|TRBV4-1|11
CASSQVGDYTF
TGCGCCAGCAGCCAAGTGGGCGACTACACCTTC
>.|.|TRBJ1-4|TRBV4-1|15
CASSRPTSQNEKLFF
TGCGCCAGCAGCCGACCAACTAGCCAGAATGAAAAACTGTTTTTT
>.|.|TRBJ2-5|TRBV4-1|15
CASSQDRSPGETQYF
TGCGCCAGCAGCCAAGATCGATCACCTGGGGAGACCCAGTACTTC
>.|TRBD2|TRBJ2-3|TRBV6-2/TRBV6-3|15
CASSLGLGVIDTQYF
TGTGCCAGCAGCCTGGGACTAGGTGTCATAGATACGCAGTATTTT
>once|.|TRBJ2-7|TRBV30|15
CAWSVGAGTLGEQYF
TGTGCCTGGAGTGTAGGGGCAGGGACCCTAGGCGAGCAGTACTTC
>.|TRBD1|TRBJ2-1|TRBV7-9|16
CASSPPPGQGFDEQFF
TGTGCCAGCAGCCCCCCACCGGGACAGGGTTTCGATGAGCAGTTCTTC
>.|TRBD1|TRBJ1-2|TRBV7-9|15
CASSRTGTVNYGYTF
TGTGCCAGCAGCAGAACCGGGACAGTTAACTATGGCTACACCTTC
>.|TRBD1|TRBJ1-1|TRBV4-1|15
CASTLRDSQETEAFF
TGCGCCAGCACCCTACGGGACAGTCAGGAGACTGAAGCTTTCTTT
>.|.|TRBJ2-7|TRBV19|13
CASSPGTLYEQYF
TGTGCCAGTAGTCCGGGGACCCTCTACGAGCAGTACTTC